Each of the 30 T cell receptor beta chains below was sequenced from the same sample in a study of CD8+ T cells in alopecia areata. Described treatment: oral pan-JAK inhibitor, 5-10 mg twice daily. Sequencing templates came from extracted RNA that was reverse transcribed into cDNA. TCRdb's table, derived via immunoSEQ multiplex PCR, lists solely in-frame clones and lacks some. Of fewer than 250,000 clones in the sample, over 60% were seen once. The sample was CD4+ T cells sorted from blood, taken at week 4, from a patient treated with tofacitinib. The receptors stem from a human donor with alopecia areata.

The chain carries TRBV7-2 and TRBJ2-3; TRBD2 aligns across 12 bases. This CDR3 region has 16 residues. J gave up 2 bases and V 3 bases, and 3 bases lay outside the gene matches. Germline loops: CDR1 SGHTA, CDR2 FQGNSA. CDR3 DNA: TGTGCCAGCAGCTTCCTAGCGGGGGGGATCACAGATACGCAGTATTTT. It translates to CASSFLAGGITDTQYF. Full variable domain (remainder filled in from reference TRBV7-2 and TRBJ2-3): GAGVSQSPSNKVTEKGKDVELRCDPISGHTALYWYRQSLGQGLEFLIYFQGNSAPDKSGLPSDRFSAERTGGSVSTLTIQRTQQEDSAVYLCASSFLAGGITDTQYFGPGTRLTVL.

V usage is TRBV12-5 and J usage is TRBJ1-2; 7 nucleotides line up with TRBD1. Germline V gene sequence: CDR1 LGHNT, CDR2 FRNRAP. This CDR3 has 14 residues. V was clipped by 4 bases and J by 6 bases; unmatched bases: 8. The CDR3 is CASGSRGTVDGYTF. The CDR3 nucleotides read TGTGCTAGTGGTTCGCGCGGGACAGTGGATGGCTACACCTTC. The full variable domain, with the rest looked up from reference TRBV12-5 and TRBJ1-2, is DARVTQTPRHKVTEMGQEVTMRCQPILGHNTVFWYRQTMMQGLELLAYFRNRAPLDDSGMPKDRFSAEMPDATLATLKIQPSEPRDSAVYFCASGSRGTVDGYTFGSGTRLTVV.

This clone was observed a handful of times. In nucleotides, the CDR3 is TGTGCCTGGAGTGTACCAGGTGCATACACCGGGGAGCTGTTTTTT. Translating it yields CAWSVPGAYTGELFF. J is TRBJ2-2 and V is TRBV30; no definite D call. The CDR3 loop spans 15 amino acids. CDR1 and CDR2 (germline): GTSNPN, SVGIG (reference sequence). Between the trimmed V and J ends, which lost 0 bases and 3 bases, there was a span of 11 bases.

Only a few counts were recorded for this clone. The chain uses TRBV29-1 and TRBJ2-7; D might be TRBD1 or TRBD2, each matching 5 bases. The germline V and J ends were trimmed by 7 bases and 0 bases, with 13 bases remaining between them. The CDR3 is 13 amino acids. Per germline, CDR1 SQVTM and CDR2 ANQGSEA. CDR3 region: CSGGTGSSYEQYF. The CDR3 DNA sequence: TGCAGCGGGGGGACGGGGAGCTCCTACGAGCAGTACTTC.

The chain couples TRBV25-1 to TRBJ2-7; D uncertain. Between the trimmed V and J ends, which lost 8 bases and 3 bases, there was a span of 14 bases. The length of the CDR3 is 13 residues. The germline V gene encodes CDR1 MGHDK and CDR2 SYGVNS. The CDR3 spells CASREAGSYEQYF. The CDR3 nucleotides read TGTGCCAGCCGAGAGGCAGGAAGCTACGAGCAGTACTTC.

This clone is a singleton in its sample. The chain couples TRBV6-5 to TRBJ1-6, with D possibly being TRBD1 (5 bases). The CDR3 is 15 residues long. The V and J ends lost 0 bases and 8 bases respectively, with 11 bases between them. Germline lookup yields CDR1 MNHEY and CDR2 SVGAGI. CDR3 region: CASSYSGEGDSPLHF. The DNA of the CDR3 is TGTGCCAGCAGTTACTCGGGGGAAGGGGATTCACCCCTCCACTTT.

This chain uses TRBV29-1 with TRBJ1-1; maybe TRBD1 (5 bases). The CDR3 consists of 14 residues. Trimming took 5 bases from V and 4 from J, leaving 17 bases between them. In germline, CDR1 is SQVTM, CDR2 ANQGSEA. CDR3: CSVSPLGEGTEAFF. The DNA for the CDR3 is TGCAGCGTTTCCCCCTTAGGGGAAGGCACTGAAGCTTTCTTT.

This clone was detected only once. The genes are TRBV7-9 and TRBJ1-1; a possible D gene is TRBD1 (5 bases). CDR1 is SEHNR, CDR2 FQNEAQ, per germline (reference sequence). The V end lost 2 bases, the J end lost 7 bases, and 14 bases lay between the germline ends. CDR3 length equals 14 residues. This chain's CDR3 is CASSLSRAGDEAFF. CDR3 coding DNA: TGTGCCAGCAGCTTAAGCCGAGCGGGGGATGAAGCTTTCTTT.

J is TRBJ2-3 and V is TRBV29-1; the D is unclear. Trimming removed 5 bases at V and 4 bases at J, with 16 bases between. This CDR3 is 14 amino acids long. Germline V gene sequence: CDR1 SQVTM, CDR2 ANQGSEA. The CDR3 protein is CSVLSYQVADTQYF. The CDR3 coding sequence is TGCAGCGTTCTATCCTATCAGGTGGCAGATACGCAGTATTTT.

The chain uses TRBV4-3 and TRBJ1-2; 7 bases are a match to TRBD1. The CDR3 runs 14 residues. The V and J ends lost 0 bases and 8 bases, in that order; junction bases with no gene match: 6. Germline V gene data show CDR1 as LGHNA and CDR2 as YSLEER. The DNA for the CDR3 is TGCGCCAGCAGCCAAGACGAGGGGGCGGGAGGCTACACCTTC. Its protein is CASSQDEGAGGYTF.

This clone was counted a few times. This sequence joins TRBV9 and TRBJ2-7; 9 bases match TRBD1. Germline V gene data show CDR1 as SGDLS and CDR2 as YYNGEE. V was clipped by 3 bases and J by 7 bases; unmatched bases: 8. The CDR3 spans 14 residues. In DNA, the CDR3 is TGTGCCAGCAGCGCGACAGGGGGAATGGGAGAGCAGTACTTC. Its protein is CASSATGGMGEQYF. Full variable domain (remainder filled in from reference TRBV9 and TRBJ2-7): DSGVTQTPKHLITATGQRVTLRCSPRSGDLSVYWYQQSLDQGLQFLIQYYNGEERAKGNILERFSAQQFPDLHSELNLSSLELGDSALYFCASSATGGMGEQYFGPGTRLTVT.

The chain links TRBV19 to TRBJ1-6; D might be TRBD1 (6 bases). The CDR3 length is 16 residues. The V end lost 5 bases, the J end lost 8 bases, and 19 bases lay between the germline ends. Germline V lookup: CDR1 LNHDA, CDR2 SQIVND (reference sequence). The CDR3 bases are TGTGCCAGTAGTGAACTCCACAGGGAAGGAGATTCACCCCTCCACTTT. The encoded protein is CASSELHREGDSPLHF.

The chain uses TRBV29-1 and TRBJ1-5; perhaps TRBD1 as D (5 bases). This CDR3 is built from 17 residues. The germline CDR1 and CDR2 sequences are SQVTM and ANQGSEA. V was trimmed by 2 bases and J by 4 bases, leaving 21 bases between them. The CDR3, as DNA: TGCAGCGTTGAAATGGCAGGGATACTAATTCTTAATCAGCCCCAGCATTTT. Its translation: CSVEMAGILILNQPQHF.

The chain combines TRBV29-1 with TRBJ1-5, with D possibly TRBD1 on 6 matching bases. This CDR3 has 12 amino acids. V was cut by 6 bases and J by 8 bases, with 14 bases left in between. Germline lookup yields CDR1 SQVTM and CDR2 ANQGSEA. The CDR3 DNA sequence: TGCAGCGTGGCCCAGGGGTTAGAGCCCCAGCATTTT. The encoded protein is CSVAQGLEPQHF.

This clone was detected a few times. V and J are TRBV10-3 and TRBJ1-1; D might be TRBD1 (6 bases). Germline V CDR1 and CDR2: ENHRY, SYGVKD. This CDR3 region has 14 residues. Trimming pared 3 bases from V and 2 bases from J, leaving 10 bases between. As DNA, the CDR3 is TGTGCCATCAGTGAATTGGGGGGCAACACTGAAGCTTTCTTT. Translation gives CAISELGGNTEAFF.

CDR3 sequence reads: CASSSGYGYTF. The CDR3, as DNA: TGTGCCAGCAGCTCCGGTTATGGCTACACCTTC. This sequence joins TRBV7-2 and TRBJ1-2; D unclear. The V and J ends lost 4 bases and 5 bases respectively, with 5 bases between them. Germline values: CDR1 SGHTA, CDR2 FQGNSA. The CDR3 consists of 11 residues.

This clone has only one observation. This chain joins TRBV29-1 and TRBJ2-7; 7 nucleotides match TRBD2. CDR1 is SQVTM, CDR2 ANQGSEA, per germline. The trim removed 6 bases at V and 1 base at J, leaving 3 bases unmatched. The CDR3 sequence is 12 residues long. The CDR3 is CSVDGGSYEQYF. The DNA of the CDR3 is TGCAGCGTGGACGGGGGGTCCTACGAGCAGTACTTC.

The V call is TRBV2, the J call TRBJ2-2, with D perhaps TRBD1 (5 bases). CDR3 length equals 14 residues. Germline values: CDR1 SNHLY, CDR2 FYNNEI. Between the trimmed V and J ends, which lost 7 bases and 1 base, there was a span of 10 bases. CDR3 in amino acids: CASNPDRNTGELFF. CDR3 DNA sequence: TGTGCCAGCAATCCTGACAGGAACACCGGGGAGCTGTTTTTT.

The table lists this clone with a few counts. For the CDR3, the DNA is TGTGCCAGCAGGGACAGGTCCTACAATGAGCAGTTCTTC. Amino acids: CASRDRSYNEQFF. The chain recombines TRBV2 with TRBJ2-1, with TRBD1 matching 7 bases. The ends lost 6 bases at V and 1 base at J; junction bases unmatched: 0. The CDR3 has 13 amino acids. CDR1 and CDR2 (germline): SNHLY, FYNNEI.

This chain uses TRBV5-1 with TRBJ2-7, with D perhaps TRBD1 or TRBD2 (6 bases each). The germline V gene has CDR1 SGHRS and CDR2 YFSETQ. V shed 4 bases and J shed 5 bases, with 16 bases lying between them. The CDR3 loop spans 14 amino acids. The CDR3 DNA follows: TGCGCCAGCAGCCCAAGAGGGGGGTTGGACGAGCAGTACTTC. Its protein product is CASSPRGGLDEQYF.

The rearrangement uses TRBV7-9 and TRBJ2-1, with D uncertain. The CDR3 contains 12 residues. V shed 1 base and J shed 4 bases, with 2 bases lying between them. Germline V gene lookup returns CDR1 SEHNR and CDR2 FQNEAQ (reference sequence). The CDR3 sequence: CASSLGYNEQFF. CDR3 coding DNA: TGTGCCAGCAGCTTAGGATACAATGAGCAGTTCTTC.

The chain joins TRBV29-1 to TRBJ2-3; possible D gene TRBD1, 7 bases. There are 14 residues in the CDR3. Trimming left V 4 bases short and J 5 bases short, with 16 bases between. Germline V lookup: CDR1 SQVTM, CDR2 ANQGSEA. CDR3 protein: CSVAGQGGGDTQYF. The CDR3 DNA is TGCAGCGTTGCCGGGCAGGGGGGAGGAGATACGCAGTATTTT.

V usage is TRBV5-1 and J usage is TRBJ1-1; D might be TRBD1 (6 bases). Germline values: CDR1 SGHRS, CDR2 YFSETQ. The CDR3 length is 14 residues. Trimming stripped 1 base from V and 6 bases from J, with 13 bases between. The CDR3 DNA is TGCGCCAGCAGCTTGCCGACAGGCGACGCTGAAGCTTTCTTT. This translates into CASSLPTGDAEAFF.

V usage is TRBV4-2 and J usage is TRBJ2-3; D is possibly TRBD2 (5 bases). V was cut by 4 bases and J by 2 bases, with 13 bases left in between. The CDR3 has 15 amino acids. Germline V gene lookup returns CDR1 LGHNA and CDR2 YNFKEQ. CDR3 nucleotides: TGTGCCAGCAGCCCCGAGGTACGGGACACAGATACGCAGTATTTT. This sequence encodes CASSPEVRDTDTQYF.

This clone turned up a few times. The genes are TRBV4-2 and TRBJ1-6; TRBD1 matches at 7 bases. This CDR3 contains 16 residues. Germline V CDR1 and CDR2: LGHNA, YNFKEQ. Trimming cost V 0 bases and J 9 bases; bases outside gene matches: 8. CDR3 nucleotides: TGTGCCAGCAGCCAAGATGGACCCAGGGGGGGTTCACCCCTCCACTTT. This codes for CASSQDGPRGGSPLHF.

The V gene is TRBV5-1, the J gene TRBJ2-7, with 8 bases identical to TRBD1. J gave up 3 bases and V 4 bases, and 12 bases lay outside the gene matches. Germline V lookup: CDR1 SGHRS, CDR2 YFSETQ. The CDR3 runs 16 residues. The CDR3 spells CASSLNLGTGNYEQYF. CDR3 nucleotide sequence: TGCGCCAGCAGCCTCAATTTGGGGACAGGAAACTACGAGCAGTACTTC.

This clone was detected only a few times. This chain links TRBV10-3 with TRBJ2-5, with D tentatively TRBD1 (6 bases). The CDR3 runs to 14 residues. Trimming removed 3 bases from V and 1 base from J, with 9 bases in between. Germline CDR1 reads ENHRY; CDR2 reads SYGVKD. DNA of the CDR3: TGTGCCATCAGTGATGGACAGACCCAAGAGACCCAGTACTTC. This encodes CAISDGQTQETQYF.

The genes are TRBV7-9 and TRBJ1-2; TRBD1 aligns across 9 bases. This CDR3 has 14 residues. The germline CDR1 and CDR2 sequences are SEHNR and FQNEAQ (reference sequence). Germline trimming cut 5 bases from V and 4 bases from J; bases unmatched to any gene: 5. The chain's CDR3 is CASSPGTGIYGYTF. In DNA, the CDR3 is TGTGCCAGCAGCCCCGGGACAGGGATCTATGGCTACACCTTC.

J is TRBJ1-5 and V is TRBV6-1; D might be TRBD1 (5 bases). V lost 7 bases to trimming and J lost 3 bases, with 16 bases between them. Germline CDR1 reads MNHNS; CDR2 reads SASEGT. The length of the CDR3 is 15 residues. CDR3 sequence reads: CASTLMGVNNQPQHF. DNA for the CDR3: TGTGCCAGCACCCTCATGGGGGTAAACAATCAGCCCCAGCATTTT.

The chain joins TRBV29-1 to TRBJ2-2, with 8 nucleotides matching TRBD1. The length of the CDR3 is 14 residues. The junction had 5 bases not matched to a gene; V was cut back by 7 bases and J by 1 base. Germline values: CDR1 SQVTM, CDR2 ANQGSEA. The CDR3 is CSAQGARNTGELFF. In nucleotides, the CDR3 is TGCAGCGCGCAGGGGGCAAGGAACACCGGGGAGCTGTTTTTT.